This entry describes one T cell receptor (beta chain). Its antigen is not identified. Then a second PCR, running roughly 7 to 11 cycles, was carried out with a sample-barcoded 5' primer and a J-beta primer mix. A single record per CDR3 protein comes from TCRdb applying MiXCR to the 5' RACE reads. The table records about 1.7 million distinct CDR3 sequences, under 30% of them present only once. The germline gives CDR1 KGHSY, CDR2 FQNENV. The CDR3 length is 17 residues. The V and J ends lost 2 bases and 3 bases, in that order; junction bases with no gene match: 5. Researchers isolated at least 6.5 million PBMCs per sample. The sample is drawn from a study of blood T cells in healthy people across ages. Study findings and constraints: In long-lived donors, naive CD4+ cell counts and diversity exceeded those of aged donors.

The receptor was isolated from a woman in her 30s in good health. V and J are TRBV16 and TRBJ2-6, with 9 bases identical to TRBD1. The specimen sequenced was blood. CDR3: CASSQVDRGFGANVLTF. The CDR3 nucleotides are TGTGCCAGCAGCCAAGTCGACAGGGGGTTTGGGGCCAACGTCCTGACTTTC.